This entry describes one T cell receptor beta chain. Clones were sequenced by immunoSEQ multiplex PCR, and TCRdb holds only the in-frame ones, with some missing. Among 200,000 to 300,000 clones, approximately 86% were seen once, and the ten largest hold about 2.7%. This sample was taken from a study of blood T cell repertoires in COVID-19. Study-wide background: PBMCs, B-cell-depleted T cells, or T cells were the source of the cDNA or gDNA that made up the material.

With 5 bases clipped from V and 7 bases from J, the junction kept 8 bases outside the gene matches. The germline V gene has CDR1 SEHNR and CDR2 FQNEAQ (reference sequence). The CDR3 is made up of 14 amino acids. Participants' reported clinical history set cohort assignment. The V and J genes are TRBV7-9 and TRBJ1-2; 9 bases align to TRBD1. The specimen was PBMCs or T cells enriched from blood (not recorded which). This sequence was found in a woman younger than 35 who had recovered from COVID-19. CDR3: CASSEGQGPSGYTF. The CDR3 nucleotides are TGTGCCAGCAGCGAGGGACAGGGACCTTCTGGCTACACCTTC. The entire variable domain, with the rest obtained from reference TRBV7-9 and TRBJ1-2, is as follows: DTGVSQNPRHKITKRGQNVTFRCDPISEHNRLYWYRQTLGQGPEFLTYFQNEAQLEKSRLLSDRFSAERPKGSFSTLEIQRTEQGDSAMYLCASSEGQGPSGYTFGSGTRLTVV.